The 4 T cell receptor beta chains presented below share a single source sample, sequenced in a study of T-cell reconstitution after alpha-beta-depleted transplantation in children. The library targeted TCRbeta and was prepared with unique molecular identifiers. TCRdb used MiXCR to reprocess the PCR reads, holding one entry per CDR3 protein. The sample records around 100,000 distinct CDR3 sequences, around 7% being singletons. The sequencing used PBMCs, collected before TCRalphabeta/CD19-depleted stem cell transplant. These receptors came from a boy aged 2-15 years with acute lymphoblastic leukemia, due to receive a stem cell transplant.

This clonotype was detected ten times or more. This chain joins TRBV6-5 and TRBJ2-7, with D maybe TRBD1 (6 bases). The V end lost 2 bases, the J end lost 3 bases, and 11 bases lay between the germline ends. Germline CDR1 and CDR2: MNHEY and SVGAGI. There are 14 residues in the CDR3. CDR3 in DNA: TGTGCCAGCAGTTACCGGACAGAGGGCTACGAGCAGTACTTC. Residues: CASSYRTEGYEQYF.

Ten or more counts support this clonotype. J is TRBJ2-2 and V is TRBV12-3 or TRBV12-4; D uncertain. This CDR3 has 13 amino acids. Trimming took off 7 bases at V and 3 bases at J, with 9 bases between the two ends. The CDR3 region is CASTYGHTGELFF. CDR3 in DNA: TGTGCCAGCACCTACGGACACACCGGGGAGCTGTTTTTT.

This clonotype turned up a few times. The chain links TRBV7-8 to TRBJ1-6; unclear D gene. Trimming pared 5 bases from V and 9 bases from J, leaving 11 bases between. The CDR3 covers 13 residues. The germline V gene has CDR1 SGHVS and CDR2 FQNEAQ. CDR3 bases: TGTGCCAGCAGCCCCGTCAGGTCTTCACCCCTCCACTTT. Its protein product is CASSPVRSSPLHF.

This clonotype was detected ten times or more. This chain joins TRBV20-1 and TRBJ2-5; D is undetermined. Germline values: CDR1 DFQATT, CDR2 SNEGSKA (reference sequence). Trimming left V 6 bases short and J 2 bases short, with 10 bases between. The CDR3 is made up of 12 amino acids. In DNA form, the CDR3 reads TGCAGTGCCCCGGGTACTCAAGAGACCCAGTACTTC. Translated: CSAPGTQETQYF.